This T cell receptor beta chain was retrieved from a study of identical twins. This clonotype occurred a few times. The donor group consisted entirely of healthy Caucasians. TCRdb independently ran MiXCR on the 5' RACE reads; one entry per CDR3 protein. The sample holds some 1,600,000 distinct CDR3 sequences, around 29% seen once. Trimming took 5 bases from V and 2 from J, leaving 6 bases between them. The CDR3 is 13 residues long. CDR1 and CDR2 (germline): KGHDR, SFDVKD. Sequenced: cord blood. The clonotype was recovered from a newborn girl in good health. This rearrangement joins TRBV24-1 to TRBJ1-5; D may be TRBD1 (5 bases). CDR3 sequence: CATSAGGNQPQHF. CDR3 nucleotide sequence: TGTGCCACCAGTGCGGGGGGCAATCAGCCCCAGCATTTT.